The 15 T cell receptor beta chains below all came from one sample that was sequenced in a study of tumor and adjacent non-tumor tissue in lung cancer (dated by TCRdb to between 2017 and 2018). Bulk unsorted tissue served as the source for RNA extraction, and RNA quality was assessed using a NanoDrop ND-1000 and an Agilent 2100. The library was generated by multiplex PCR. TCRdb lists the instrument as Illumina HiSeq 2500. TCRbeta libraries were constructed through three rounds of nested PCR with primers (Table S4) according to protocols modified from ARM-PCR. TCRdb trimmed the raw reads at Q25, called clones with MiXCR and kept productive beta chains. Rows with one shared CDR3 protein collapse into an entry with the most common genes and DNA. A total of roughly 220,000 distinct CDR3 sequences appear in this sample, 71% of them only once. The ten largest clones capture almost 25% of the sample. The specimen was lung tumor tissue. The receptors were sampled from a man in his sixties with non-small cell lung cancer.

About this clonotype: At one of its ends the junction is not consistent with the germline gene, which may arise from a read error. The CDR3 sequence: CACSQDLDRTSREGMEQFF. The CDR3 region has the DNA TGCGCCTGCAGCCAAGATTTGGATAGGACTAGCAGGGAAGGGATGGAGCAGTTCTTC. The rearrangement links TRBV4-1 to TRBJ2-1, with 8 positions matching TRBD2. The V gene's germline CDR1 is MGHRA and CDR2 YSYEKL. The CDR3 loop spans 19 amino acids.

This clonotype was seen only a few times. The chain joins TRBV5-4 to TRBJ2-2; either TRBD1 or TRBD2 may supply D (5 bases each). Germline lookup yields CDR1 SGHNT and CDR2 YYREEE (reference sequence). This CDR3 contains 15 residues. The germline V and J ends were trimmed by 4 bases and 4 bases, with 14 bases remaining between them. The CDR3 sequence: CASSPLWGSTGELFF. DNA of the CDR3: TGTGCCAGCAGCCCCCTTTGGGGGTCCACCGGGGAGCTGTTTTTT. Full variable domain (missing parts from reference TRBV5-4 and TRBJ2-2): ETGVTQSPTHLIKTRGQQVTLRCSSQSGHNTVSWYQQALGQGPQFIFQYYREEENGRGNFPPRFSGLQFPNYSSELNVNALELDDSALYLCASSPLWGSTGELFFGEGSRLTVL.

As regards this clonotype: This could be a read error, since a much larger clone is one nucleotide away. This rearrangement joins TRBV6-1 to TRBJ1-1; the D is unclear. CDR1 and CDR2 (germline): MNHNS, SASEGT. CDR3 size: 12 residues. The CDR3 loop reads CTSKKGNTEAFF. DNA of the CDR3: TGTACCAGCAAGAAGGGAAACACTGAAGCTTTCTTT.

The chain couples TRBV12-3 or TRBV12-4 to TRBJ2-3, with D unresolved. This CDR3 contains 11 residues. Trimming pared 6 bases from V and 12 bases from J, leaving 13 bases between. The chain's CDR3 is CASSPGDAQYF. The DNA for the CDR3 is TGTGCCAGCAGCCCTGGGGATGCACAGTATTTT.

As to this clonotype: Germline is not matched at one junction end, which may reflect a read error. The V gene is TRBV4-1, the J gene TRBJ2-2; weak D call: TRBD2 (5 bases). This CDR3 region has 12 residues. Germline CDR1 MGHRA, CDR2 YSYEKL. The CDR3 is CASSHLSGELLF. The CDR3 bases are TGCGCCAGCAGCCATTTATCTGGGGAGCTGTTATTT.

This clonotype was seen repeatedly, ten times or more. The V call is TRBV12-3 or TRBV12-4, the J call TRBJ2-1, with a possible D match to TRBD2 (7 bases). This CDR3 is built from 15 residues. Deletions cut 0 bases from V and 10 bases from J, with 16 bases between. CDR3 in DNA: TGTGCCAGCAGTTTAGCGGGGGGGCCAATTATGGAGCAGTTCTTC. It yields the protein CASSLAGGPIMEQFF.

The V call is TRBV6-2 or TRBV6-3, the J call TRBJ1-2; TRBD1 matches at 10 bases. V was clipped by 4 bases and J by 10 bases; unmatched bases: 12. The CDR3 is 15 amino acids. Germline V gene lookup returns CDR1 MNHEY and CDR2 SVGEGT. The CDR3 spells CASSLSGGTGEDYTF. In DNA form, the CDR3 reads TGTGCCAGCAGTTTATCAGGCGGGACAGGGGAAGACTACACCTTC.

On this clonotype itself: This clone may be a read error of a much larger clone one base away. This chain uses TRBV7-9 with TRBJ1-4; D unresolved. The CDR3 sequence is 12 residues long. The V gene's germline CDR1 is SEHNR and CDR2 FQNEAQ (reference sequence). CDR3 in DNA: TGTGCCAGCAGCTCTAGGGATGAAAAACTGTCTTTT. Protein sequence: CASSSRDEKLSF.

In regard to this clonotype: Lacking the conserved final phenylalanine or tryptophan, this CDR3 likely reflects a read error. The V gene is TRBV20-1, the J gene TRBJ2-5; D is uncertain. This CDR3 is built from 15 residues. Deletions cut 1 base from V and 5 bases from J, with 17 bases between. Germline CDR1 reads DFQATT; CDR2 reads SNEGSKA (reference sequence). CDR3 sequence reads: CSARVPPPERETQYS. DNA of the CDR3: TGCAGTGCTAGAGTTCCCCCTCCCGAGAGGGAGACCCAGTACTCA.

Comments on this clonotype: One junction end disagrees with the germline gene, perhaps due to a read error. V is TRBV4-2 and J is TRBJ1-5; 10 bases match TRBD1. The length of the CDR3 is 19 residues. Germline assignment: CDR1 LGHNA and CDR2 YNFKEQ. CDR3 residues: CASIQDGDRGIYSNQPHHF. CDR3 in DNA: TGTGCCAGCATCCAAGATGGGGACAGGGGAATTTATAGCAATCAGCCCCATCATTTT.

On this clonotype itself: The CDR3 end shows no conserved phenylalanine or tryptophan, and so a read error is likely. CDR3 in amino acids: CASSLVGRDTEAFS. The CDR3 DNA follows: TGTGCCAGTAGCTTAGTCGGGAGGGACACTGAAGCTTTCTCT. This sequence joins TRBV11-2 and TRBJ1-1; no definite D call. This CDR3 spans 14 amino acids. Germline V CDR1 and CDR2: SGHAT, FQNNGV.

The sample holds many counts of this clonotype. The J gene is TRBJ1-5, the V gene TRBV20-1; D unresolved. The CDR3 contains 15 residues. Trimming pared 3 bases from V and 4 bases from J, leaving 16 bases between. Germline-derived CDR1 and CDR2 are DFQATT and SNEGSKA (reference sequence). CDR3 sequence: CSARGLEKPNQPQHF. As DNA, the CDR3 is TGCAGTGCTAGGGGTTTGGAGAAGCCTAATCAGCCCCAGCATTTT.

The chain recombines TRBV7-9 with TRBJ2-7; the match to TRBD1 covers 9 bases. Unmatched junction bases numbered 3, after V lost 10 bases and J lost 2 bases. Germline CDR1 and CDR2: SEHNR and FQNEAQ (reference sequence). This CDR3 spans 12 amino acids. DNA for the CDR3: TGTGCCAACGACAGGGGGGCCTACGAGCAGTACTTC. It translates to CANDRGAYEQYF.

Of note for this clonotype: At one of its ends the junction is not consistent with the germline gene, which may arise from a read error. CDR3 loop: CSTRSLADSYNEQFF. The CDR3 DNA sequence: TGCAGTACTAGATCCCTAGCGGACTCCTACAATGAGCAGTTCTTC. The V and J genes are TRBV20-1 and TRBJ2-1; 7 nucleotides agree with TRBD2. Germline V gene sequence: CDR1 DFQATT, CDR2 SNEGSKA (reference sequence). The CDR3 sequence is 15 residues long.

As for this clonotype: Lacking the conserved final phenylalanine or tryptophan, this CDR3 likely reflects a read error. The genes are TRBV20-1 and TRBJ1-6, with 9 positions matching TRBD1. This CDR3 has 15 residues. From germline, CDR1 is DFQATT and CDR2 SNEGSKA (reference sequence). The CDR3 nucleotides are TGCAGTGCTTTATACAGGGGGCTCTGGAATTCATCCCTCCACGTT. This gives the protein CSALYRGLWNSSLHV.